The 28 T cell receptor beta chains below all came from one sample that was sequenced in a study of OX40 agonist ivuxolimab in advanced cancers. Method: immunoSEQ multiplex PCR; TCRdb's copy keeps in-frame clones and lacks some. The data contain fewer than 85,000 clones, about 84% of them singletons. This sample comprised CD4+ or CD8+ T cells sorted from blood, obtained in a trial of the OX40 agonist ivuxolimab. The origin of the receptors is an adult with an advanced solid tumor such as melanoma, head and neck, liver or kidney cancer.

This chain links TRBV7-2 with TRBJ2-7; 8 bases fit TRBD1. Germline CDR1 and CDR2: SGHTA and FQGNSA. V was pared by 3 bases and J by 4 bases, with 8 bases of the junction left unmatched. The CDR3 sequence is 15 residues long. Here the CDR3 reads CASSFGQGALYEQYF. The DNA for the CDR3 is TGTGCCAGCAGCTTTGGCCAGGGGGCCTTATACGAGCAGTACTTC.

The gene calls are TRBV30 and TRBJ1-2; D remains ambiguous. From germline, CDR1 is GTSNPN and CDR2 SVGIG (reference sequence). This CDR3 has 13 amino acids. V dropped 2 bases and J dropped 6 bases, with 13 bases sitting between them. CDR3 nucleotides: TGTGCCTGGAGTCCCACACGATGGAATGGCTACACCTTC. Translation gives CAWSPTRWNGYTF.

The rearrangement links TRBV5-1 to TRBJ2-5; no firm D call. The germline gives CDR1 SGHRS, CDR2 YFSETQ. Trimming stripped 4 bases from V and 1 base from J, with 11 bases between. This CDR3 region has 14 residues. The DNA of the CDR3 is TGCGCCAGCAGCCCCGGTGGGGTCCAAGAGACCCAGTACTTC. Translating it yields CASSPGGVQETQYF.

The chain uses TRBV15 and TRBJ1-5, with 7 bases identical to TRBD1. From germline, CDR1 is LNHNV and CDR2 YYDKDF (reference sequence). The CDR3 spans 16 residues. Unmatched junction bases numbered 11, after V lost 3 bases and J lost 6 bases. CDR3 residues: CATSSGAEGASQPQHF. The CDR3 coding sequence is TGTGCCACCAGCAGTGGTGCAGAGGGGGCGTCTCAGCCCCAGCATTTT. The whole variable domain, remainder taken from reference TRBV15 and TRBJ1-5, is DAMVIQNPRYQVTQFGKPVTLSCSQTLNHNVMYWYQQKSSQAPKLLFHYYDKDFNNEADTPDNFQSRRPNTSFCFLDIRSPGLGDTAMYLCATSSGAEGASQPQHFGDGTRLSIL.

The rearrangement joins TRBV7-9 to TRBJ2-2, with D possibly called TRBD1 or TRBD2 (5 bases each). Germline CDR1 is SEHNR and CDR2 is FQNEAQ (reference sequence). The V end was cut by 3 bases, the J end by 7 bases, with 12 bases between. This CDR3 has 14 amino acids. The CDR3 region is CASSFGTVGGELFF. The CDR3 nucleotides read TGTGCCAGCAGCTTTGGGACGGTTGGCGGGGAGCTGTTTTTT.

The chain joins TRBV7-2 to TRBJ2-7, with 8 bases lining up with TRBD2. This CDR3 spans 18 amino acids. Unmatched junction bases numbered 10, after V lost 0 bases and J lost 0 bases. Germline V gene data show CDR1 as SGHTA and CDR2 as FQGNSA. Written as DNA, the CDR3 is TGTGCCAGCAGCTTAGCGGGCCCAGCGGGGGATATCTCCTACGAGCAGTACTTC. It translates to CASSLAGPAGDISYEQYF. The complete variable domain, with remaining parts taken from reference TRBV7-2 and TRBJ2-7, reads GAGVSQSPSNKVTEKGKDVELRCDPISGHTALYWYRQSLGQGLEFLIYFQGNSAPDKSGLPSDRFSAERTGGSVSTLTIQRTQQEDSAVYLCASSLAGPAGDISYEQYFGPGTRLTVT.

V is TRBV11-2 and J is TRBJ2-5; 8 bases align to TRBD1. V trimming: 0 bases; J trimming: 7 bases; junction bases outside the gene matches: 16. CDR3 size: 18 residues. Germline V gene lookup returns CDR1 SGHAT and CDR2 FQNNGV. The CDR3 protein is CASSLEGDWTGKLGTQYF. The DNA for the CDR3 is TGTGCCAGCAGCTTAGAGGGGGACTGGACAGGGAAGTTAGGGACCCAGTACTTC.

In DNA form, the CDR3 reads TGTGCCAGCAGCCAAGCAGGGGCGACTAATGAAAAACTGTTTTTT. This translates into CASSQAGATNEKLFF. The genes are TRBV4-2 and TRBJ1-4; TRBD1 might be the D (6 bases). Trimming pared 1 base from V and 2 bases from J, leaving 8 bases between. Germline assignment: CDR1 LGHNA and CDR2 YNFKEQ. There are 15 residues in the CDR3.

This clone was seen a single time. The chain joins TRBV28 to TRBJ2-6; D is undetermined. The CDR3 is made up of 14 amino acids. Germline V gives CDR1 MDHEN, CDR2 SYDVKM. V lost 2 bases, J lost 0 bases, and 2 bases lay in between. Here the CDR3 reads CASSLISGANVLTF. CDR3 coding DNA: TGTGCCAGCAGTTTAATCTCTGGGGCCAACGTCCTGACTTTC.

The chain uses TRBV7-9 and TRBJ2-1; TRBD1 matches at 7 bases. CDR3 length: 16 amino acids. Germline CDR1 SEHNR, CDR2 FQNEAQ (reference sequence). Unmatched junction bases numbered 7, after V lost 5 bases and J lost 0 bases. The CDR3 protein is CASSPQGTVSYNEQFF. CDR3 nucleotide sequence: TGTGCCAGCAGCCCCCAAGGGACAGTCTCCTACAATGAGCAGTTCTTC.

V and J are TRBV5-6 and TRBJ1-3; D may be TRBD1 (6 bases). Trimming pared 5 bases from V and 1 base from J, leaving 16 bases between. Germline V lookup: CDR1 SGHDT, CDR2 YYEEEE. This CDR3 is built from 16 residues. CDR3 residues: CASRKGGGPSGNTIYF. The CDR3 region has the DNA TGTGCCAGCAGAAAAGGTGGGGGGCCATCTGGAAACACCATATATTTT.

This chain uses TRBV6-5 with TRBJ1-2; D is perhaps TRBD1 (6 bases). CDR3 length: 14 amino acids. V was shortened by 6 bases and J by 2 bases, with 13 bases between the two germline ends. Germline V gene sequence: CDR1 MNHEY, CDR2 SVGAGI. Here the CDR3 DNA reads TGTGCCAGCAGAGGTTCTACAGGGAACTATGGCTACACCTTC. Protein: CASRGSTGNYGYTF.

The genes are TRBV5-1 and TRBJ2-5, with 7 nucleotides matching TRBD2. Germline V gene data show CDR1 as SGHRS and CDR2 as YFSETQ. The CDR3 runs to 15 residues. The ends lost 0 bases at V and 4 bases at J; junction bases unmatched: 6. CDR3 DNA sequence: TGCGCCAGCAGCTTGGCCTCGCAGCGGGGAGAGACCCAGTACTTC. Encoded protein: CASSLASQRGETQYF.

The genes are TRBV6-6 and TRBJ2-7, with 13 nucleotides matching TRBD2. The CDR3 has 14 amino acids. The V segment lost 7 bases and the J segment 5 bases; nucleotides outside the gene matches: 5. CDR1 and CDR2 from the germline V gene are MNHNY and SVGAGI (reference sequence). The CDR3 sequence: CASKPGLAGNEQYF. The CDR3 coding sequence is TGTGCCAGCAAACCGGGACTAGCGGGGAACGAGCAGTACTTC.

Regarding this clone: This same CDR3 is encoded by further DNA sequences in the sample. The J gene is TRBJ1-6, the V gene TRBV9, with 8 nucleotides matching TRBD1. With V trimmed by 1 base and J by 7 bases, 1 base remained unmatched. CDR3 length: 14 amino acids. Per the germline V gene, CDR1 is SGDLS and CDR2 is YYNGEE. The CDR3 DNA sequence: TGTGCCAGCAGCGTACAGGGGGCGAATTCACCCCTCCACTTT. Translation: CASSVQGANSPLHF.

In this sample, this clone turned up once. The chain is built from TRBV7-2 and TRBJ2-1, with TRBD2 matching 12 bases. V trimming: 2 bases; J trimming: 9 bases; junction bases outside the gene matches: 5. Looked up from germline, CDR1 is SGHTA and CDR2 is FQGNSA. The CDR3 sequence is 15 residues long. The CDR3 loop reads CASSLSLAGGREQFF. DNA of the CDR3: TGTGCCAGCAGCTTATCCCTAGCGGGGGGGCGTGAGCAGTTCTTC.

V and J are TRBV7-2 and TRBJ1-1; unclear D gene. CDR1 and CDR2 (germline): SGHTA, FQGNSA. The CDR3 totals 13 residues. V lost 2 bases, J lost 1 base, and 5 bases lay in between. CDR3 sequence reads: CASSLQENTEAFF. The CDR3 nucleotides are TGTGCCAGCAGCTTACAGGAGAACACTGAAGCTTTCTTT.

V and J are TRBV9 and TRBJ2-2; 9 nucleotides agree with TRBD1. The CDR3 is made up of 15 amino acids. Germline CDR1 reads SGDLS; CDR2 reads YYNGEE. Losses at the gene ends were 4 bases for V and 4 bases for J; bases not matched to a gene: 5. The CDR3 spells CASSPGQGSTGELFF. The DNA for the CDR3 is TGTGCCAGCAGCCCGGGACAGGGTTCCACCGGGGAGCTGTTTTTT.

This clone was detected once. The chain couples TRBV6-5 to TRBJ2-5; either TRBD1 or TRBD2 may fit D (5 bases each). The germline V gene has CDR1 MNHEY and CDR2 SVGAGI. The CDR3 sequence is 14 residues long. V shed 2 bases and J shed 5 bases, with 12 bases lying between them. The CDR3 loop reads CASSYGGTPETQYF. The CDR3 coding sequence is TGTGCCAGCAGTTACGGGGGTACCCCGGAGACCCAGTACTTC.

The table lists this clone with a count of one. The V call is TRBV7-2, the J call TRBJ2-7, with 16 bases identical to TRBD2. In germline, CDR1 is SGHTA, CDR2 FQGNSA. This CDR3 is 14 amino acids long. Trimming removed 5 bases from V and 12 bases from J; junction bases left unmatched: 7. In DNA form, the CDR3 reads TGTGCCAGCAGCCCGGGACTAGCGGGGGGGGGATGGTACTTC. This encodes CASSPGLAGGGWYF.

The gene calls are TRBV7-2 and TRBJ1-3; the D gene is possibly TRBD1 (6 bases). Germline V gives CDR1 SGHTA, CDR2 FQGNSA. Trimming shortened V by 4 bases and J by 0 bases, and 7 bases separated the two germline ends. This CDR3 is built from 14 residues. In DNA form, the CDR3 reads TGTGCCAGCAGCTCGACAGGCTCTGGAAACACCATATATTTT. Translation: CASSSTGSGNTIYF.

The CDR3 bases are TGTGCCAGCCCGGGACAGGGGTCGTCCTACGAGCAGTACTTC. Translating it yields CASPGQGSSYEQYF. The chain links TRBV27 to TRBJ2-7, with 10 bases lining up with TRBD1. This CDR3 is built from 14 residues. The V and J ends lost 8 bases and 1 base, in that order; junction bases with no gene match: 5. CDR1 MNHEY and CDR2 SMNVEV come from the germline V gene (reference sequence).

V is TRBV6-6 and J is TRBJ1-4; D unclear. The CDR3 runs 15 residues. The germline CDR1 and CDR2 sequences are MNHNY and SVGAGI (reference sequence). The germline V and J ends were trimmed by 2 bases and 3 bases, with 10 bases remaining between them. CDR3 DNA sequence: TGTGCCAGCAGTTACGGTAGACCAGCTAATGAAAAACTGTTTTTT. It codes for CASSYGRPANEKLFF.

The V and J genes are TRBV7-2 and TRBJ2-1; 14 nucleotides line up with TRBD2. This CDR3 has 18 residues. CDR1 is SGHTA and CDR2 is FQGNSA in the germline V gene. V gave up 0 bases and J gave up 6 bases; unmatched junction bases: 7. This CDR3 is CASSLAPGTSGGFNEQFF. CDR3 coding DNA: TGTGCCAGCAGCTTAGCCCCCGGGACTAGCGGGGGATTCAATGAGCAGTTCTTC. Looking up the rest from reference TRBV7-2 and TRBJ2-1 gives the full variable domain: GAGVSQSPSNKVTEKGKDVELRCDPISGHTALYWYRQSLGQGLEFLIYFQGNSAPDKSGLPSDRFSAERTGGSVSTLTIQRTQQEDSAVYLCASSLAPGTSGGFNEQFFGPGTRLTVL.

V gene TRBV9 combines with J gene TRBJ1-2, with D tentatively TRBD1 (5 bases). This CDR3 region has 15 residues. Germline V lookup: CDR1 SGDLS, CDR2 YYNGEE. V shed 4 bases and J shed 5 bases, with 18 bases lying between them. CDR3 in amino acids: CASSPTASGFYGYTF. CDR3 sequence (DNA): TGTGCCAGCAGCCCGACAGCTTCGGGGTTTTATGGCTACACCTTC.

This clone rates as medium-sized. The rearrangement joins TRBV7-2 to TRBJ2-7; D is uncertain. The ends were cut back, 3 bases at V and 3 bases at J, with 9 bases in the middle. CDR1 and CDR2 from the germline V gene are SGHTA and FQGNSA. This CDR3 is built from 13 residues. The CDR3 loop reads CASSLDPNYEQYF. In nucleotides, the CDR3 is TGTGCCAGCAGCTTGGATCCAAACTACGAGCAGTACTTC.

The rearrangement joins TRBV27 to TRBJ1-2; D is unclear. CDR1 is MNHEY and CDR2 is SMNVEV in the germline V gene (reference sequence). V shed 6 bases and J shed 5 bases, with 13 bases lying between them. The CDR3 is 13 amino acids. The DNA of the CDR3 is TGTGCCAGCAGCCCGTCTGTCCAATATGGCTACACCTTC. As protein: CASSPSVQYGYTF.

The genes are TRBV28 and TRBJ2-2; D is possibly TRBD2 (5 bases). The ends were cut back, 5 bases at V and 1 base at J, with 11 bases in the middle. Germline V gives CDR1 MDHEN, CDR2 SYDVKM. The CDR3 runs 15 residues. Here the CDR3 reads CASSIGNLNTGELFF. DNA of the CDR3: TGTGCCAGCAGTATCGGGAATTTGAACACCGGGGAGCTGTTTTTT.